These 26 T cell receptor beta chains were sequenced from one sample in a study of blood T cell repertoires in COVID-19. Assay used: immunoSEQ multiplex PCR; TCRdb lists only in-frame clones, some missing. The sample includes a few hundred thousand clones, approximately 90% of them seen just once. Sequencing used PBMCs or T cells enriched from blood (not recorded which). The receptors stem from a man aged 40-55 years who had recovered from COVID-19.

V usage is TRBV19 and J usage is TRBJ2-1; no definite D call. V was cut by 5 bases and J by 4 bases, with 6 bases left in between. The CDR3 loop spans 12 amino acids. Germline lookup yields CDR1 LNHDA and CDR2 SQIVND (reference sequence). DNA of the CDR3: TGTGCCAGTAGTGAGTCTTACAATGAGCAGTTCTTC. Translation gives CASSESYNEQFF.

This chain joins TRBV5-8 and TRBJ2-2, with D possibly matching TRBD1 (6 bases). CDR1 is SGHTS and CDR2 is YDEGEE in the germline V gene. CDR3 size: 17 residues. Trimming left V 1 base short and J 2 bases short, with 15 bases between. CDR3: CASSLSVSGANTGELFF. In nucleotides, the CDR3 is TGTGCCAGCAGCTTGAGTGTTTCAGGGGCAAACACCGGGGAGCTGTTTTTT.

The CDR3: CASSLIAGPPPDTQYF. In nucleotides, the CDR3 is TGTGCCAGCAGCTTAATTGCAGGTCCCCCTCCAGATACGCAGTATTTT. The chain has TRBV7-3 and TRBJ2-3; D gene uncertain. Trimming removed 1 base at V and 4 bases at J, with 15 bases between. Germline CDR1 reads SGHTA; CDR2 reads FQGTGA. The CDR3 extends over 16 amino acids. Full variable domain (outside the CDR3, taken from reference TRBV7-3 and TRBJ2-3): GAGVSQTPSNKVTEKGKYVELRCDPISGHTALYWYRQSLGQGPEFLIYFQGTGAADDSGLPNDRFFAVRPEGSVSTLKIQRTERGDSAVYLCASSLIAGPPPDTQYFGPGTRLTVL.

CDR3 nucleotide sequence: TGCAGCGTTACTGACAGGGGGGAGACCCAGTACTTC. This sequence encodes CSVTDRGETQYF. The V call is TRBV29-1, the J call TRBJ2-5; 9 nucleotides agree with TRBD1. CDR1 and CDR2 from the germline V gene are SQVTM and ANQGSEA. Losses at the gene ends were 5 bases for V and 5 bases for J; bases not matched to a gene: 3. This CDR3 comprises 12 residues.

This sequence joins TRBV4-3 and TRBJ2-7; D is perhaps TRBD2 (5 bases). V was clipped by 5 bases and J by 4 bases, with 18 bases between them. This CDR3 spans 15 amino acids. Germline lookup yields CDR1 LGHNA and CDR2 YSLEER. The CDR3: CASSYQQSSGYEQYF. The CDR3 nucleotides read TGCGCCAGCAGCTACCAACAATCGTCGGGGTACGAGCAGTACTTC.

J is TRBJ2-7 and V is TRBV19; possibly TRBD1 for D (6 bases). Per germline, CDR1 LNHDA and CDR2 SQIVND (reference sequence). This CDR3 comprises 12 residues. The V and J ends lost 4 bases and 2 bases respectively, with 6 bases between them. CDR3 loop: CASSRDTYEQYF. In nucleotides, the CDR3 is TGTGCCAGTAGTAGGGACACCTACGAGCAGTACTTC.

V is TRBV7-9 and J is TRBJ2-7; 10 bases line up with TRBD2. V lost 5 bases to trimming and J lost 2 bases; unmatched junction nucleotides: 12. The CDR3 spans 17 residues. The germline V gene encodes CDR1 SEHNR and CDR2 FQNEAQ (reference sequence). This CDR3 reads CASSLPRGTSETYEQYF. The CDR3 DNA reads TGTGCCAGCAGCCTACCAAGAGGGACTAGCGAGACCTACGAGCAGTACTTC. The variable domain in full, with the rest retrieved from reference TRBV7-9 and TRBJ2-7, is DTGVSQNPRHKITKRGQNVTFRCDPISEHNRLYWYRQTLGQGPEFLTYFQNEAQLEKSRLLSDRFSAERPKGSFSTLEIQRTEQGDSAMYLCASSLPRGTSETYEQYFGPGTRLTVT.

The chain joins TRBV7-9 to TRBJ2-6, with D uncertain. This CDR3 has 16 residues. V was pared by 4 bases and J by 0 bases, with 10 bases between. The V gene's germline CDR1 is SEHNR and CDR2 FQNEAQ (reference sequence). The CDR3 DNA is TGTGCCAGCAGCTACGCAGTGGTCTCTGGGGCCAACGTCCTGACTTTC. Translation gives CASSYAVVSGANVLTF.

The CDR3: CASSYSAGLNSPLHF. CDR3 in DNA: TGTGCCAGCAGTTACTCCGCAGGGTTAAATTCACCCCTCCACTTT. The V call is TRBV6-5, the J call TRBJ1-6; D possibly corresponds to TRBD1 (5 bases). The V gene lost 0 bases and the J gene lost 7 bases, with 10 bases spanning the gap. Germline CDR1 is MNHEY and CDR2 is SVGAGI. The CDR3 runs 15 residues.

This CDR3 is CSVKFGGGGPQHF. The CDR3 DNA follows: TGCAGCGTGAAATTCGGTGGGGGGGGGCCCCAGCATTTT. The gene calls are TRBV29-1 and TRBJ1-5, with a weak D call TRBD1 (5 bases). The germline gives CDR1 SQVTM, CDR2 ANQGSEA. The CDR3 length is 13 residues. V was shortened by 6 bases and J by 9 bases, with 18 bases between the two germline ends.

Points on this clone: The sample carries other DNA sequences with the same CDR3. The CDR3 region is CAWSRGSGANVLTF. The CDR3 coding sequence is TGTGCCTGGAGCAGGGGATCCGGGGCCAACGTCCTGACTTTC. This chain uses TRBV30 with TRBJ2-6, with D tentatively TRBD1 (6 bases). The CDR3 is 14 amino acids. V was pared by 3 bases and J by 4 bases, with 10 bases between. Germline-derived CDR1 and CDR2 are GTSNPN and SVGIG (reference sequence).

The V gene is TRBV7-9, the J gene TRBJ2-1; 9 bases match TRBD1. This CDR3 is 15 amino acids long. Losses at the gene ends were 0 bases for V and 5 bases for J; bases not matched to a gene: 2. Germline values: CDR1 SEHNR, CDR2 FQNEAQ (reference sequence). The DNA of the CDR3 is TGTGCCAGCAGCTTAGCAGGGGACAGGGACAATGAGCAGTTCTTC. It is translated as CASSLAGDRDNEQFF.

This sequence joins TRBV3-1 (or the pseudogene TRBV3-2) and TRBJ2-6; D is undetermined. The ends were cut back, 2 bases at V and 0 bases at J, with 11 bases in the middle. Per germline, CDR1 LGHDT and CDR2 YNNKEL (reference sequence). The CDR3 totals 17 residues. The CDR3, as DNA: TGTGCCAGCAGCCAAATAGGCAGGTACTCTGGGGCCAACGTCCTGACTTTC. Amino acid sequence: CASSQIGRYSGANVLTF.

The rearrangement uses TRBV12-3 or TRBV12-4 and TRBJ1-4, with D possibly being TRBD1 (6 bases). CDR3 length equals 13 residues. The V end was cut by 6 bases, the J end by 6 bases, with 11 bases between. CDR3 protein: CASRRTAHEKLFF. CDR3 DNA: TGTGCCAGCAGGAGGACAGCCCATGAAAAACTGTTTTTT.

This chain joins TRBV5-5 and TRBJ2-5; perhaps TRBD2 as D (5 bases). CDR1 is SGHKS, CDR2 YYEKEE, per germline (reference sequence). This CDR3 is built from 11 residues. V was trimmed by 6 bases and J by 5 bases, leaving 8 bases between them. CDR3 DNA sequence: TGTGCCAGCACGCCGGGGGAGACCCAGTACTTC. Translating it yields CASTPGETQYF.

The chain is built from TRBV7-2 and TRBJ1-1; 10 bases agree with TRBD1. The V and J ends lost 1 base and 6 bases, in that order; junction bases with no gene match: 2. The CDR3 is made up of 14 amino acids. Germline V lookup: CDR1 SGHTA, CDR2 FQGNSA. CDR3: CASSLVGQGPEAFF. The CDR3 DNA follows: TGTGCCAGCAGCTTAGTGGGACAGGGGCCTGAAGCTTTCTTT.

V is TRBV19 and J is TRBJ2-1; TRBD2 agrees at 10 bases. CDR1 and CDR2 from the germline V gene are LNHDA and SQIVND (reference sequence). The CDR3 is 15 residues long. V trimming: 3 bases; J trimming: 2 bases; junction bases outside the gene matches: 1. The CDR3 DNA follows: TGTGCCAGTAGTATGGGGACTAGCGCCTACAATGAGCAGTTCTTC. It translates to CASSMGTSAYNEQFF. Supplemented by reference TRBV19 and TRBJ2-1, the full variable domain reads DGGITQSPKYLFRKEGQNVTLSCEQNLNHDAMYWYRQDPGQGLRLIYYSQIVNDFQKGDIAEGYSVSREKKESFPLTVTSAQKNPTAFYLCASSMGTSAYNEQFFGPGTRLTVL.

The rearrangement links TRBV18 to TRBJ2-3; TRBD2 agrees at 13 bases. CDR3 size: 16 residues. The germline V gene encodes CDR1 KGHSH and CDR2 LQKENI. V gave up 1 base and J gave up 3 bases; unmatched junction bases: 1. The CDR3 coding sequence is TGTGCCAGCTCACCACGACTAGCGGGGGGAACAGATACGCAGTATTTT. Translated, it gives CASSPRLAGGTDTQYF.

The chain has TRBV27 and TRBJ2-3; D possibly corresponds to TRBD1 (6 bases). The CDR3 consists of 15 residues. V gave up 5 bases and J gave up 0 bases, with 12 bases separating them. Germline V CDR1 and CDR2: MNHEY, SMNVEV (reference sequence). CDR3 amino acids: CASSLPTGSTDTQYF. The DNA of the CDR3 is TGTGCCAGCAGTCTCCCGACAGGTAGCACAGATACGCAGTATTTT.

This sequence joins TRBV7-9 and TRBJ1-4, with TRBD1 matching 10 bases. Germline CDR1 SEHNR, CDR2 FQNEAQ (reference sequence). Trimming removed 5 bases from V and 7 bases from J; junction bases left unmatched: 10. CDR3 size: 16 residues. CDR3 residues: CASSPSDRGLVEKLFF. The CDR3 coding sequence is TGTGCCAGCAGCCCATCGGACAGGGGGTTGGTTGAAAAACTGTTTTTT. Full variable domain (missing parts from reference TRBV7-9 and TRBJ1-4): DTGVSQNPRHKITKRGQNVTFRCDPISEHNRLYWYRQTLGQGPEFLTYFQNEAQLEKSRLLSDRFSAERPKGSFSTLEIQRTEQGDSAMYLCASSPSDRGLVEKLFFGSGTQLSVL.

The chain uses TRBV19 and TRBJ2-7; D unclear. Trimming shortened V by 0 bases and J by 1 base, and 4 bases separated the two germline ends. The CDR3 is made up of 13 amino acids. The germline gives CDR1 LNHDA, CDR2 SQIVND (reference sequence). CDR3: CASSIDSSYEQYF. CDR3 DNA: TGTGCCAGTAGTATAGACAGTTCCTACGAGCAGTACTTC.

The chain uses TRBV19 and TRBJ1-2, with 7 bases aligning to TRBD1. V lost 6 bases to trimming and J lost 4 bases; unmatched junction nucleotides: 5. The CDR3 sequence is 13 residues long. CDR1 and CDR2 (germline): LNHDA, SQIVND (reference sequence). DNA for the CDR3: TGTGCCAGTAGCACCGGACAGGTCTATGGCTACACCTTC. It yields the protein CASSTGQVYGYTF.

This chain connects TRBV2 to TRBJ2-5; D may be TRBD2 (5 bases). The V end was cut by 4 bases, the J end by 2 bases, with 14 bases between. CDR1 is SNHLY and CDR2 is FYNNEI in the germline V gene. The CDR3 loop spans 15 amino acids. The CDR3 is CASSALRGVQETQYF. CDR3 nucleotides: TGTGCCAGCAGTGCCTTACGGGGAGTACAAGAGACCCAGTACTTC.

The chain has TRBV7-2 and TRBJ2-3; 8 bases are a match to TRBD2. Looked up from germline, CDR1 is SGHTA and CDR2 is FQGNSA. Germline trimming cut 3 bases from V and 8 bases from J; bases unmatched to any gene: 10. This CDR3 has 15 amino acids. CDR3 residues: CASSFRGLAGGTQYF. CDR3 nucleotides: TGTGCCAGCAGCTTTCGAGGACTAGCTGGTGGTACGCAGTATTTT.

This clone was detected only a few times. The rearrangement uses TRBV19 and TRBJ2-1, with D possibly TRBD1 on 6 matching bases. Trimming removed 8 bases at V and 4 bases at J, with 24 bases between. Per the germline V gene, CDR1 is LNHDA and CDR2 is SQIVND (reference sequence). This CDR3 has 17 residues. The CDR3 region is CASHGDIRGSRYNEQFF. The CDR3 region has the DNA TGTGCCAGTCACGGGGATATCAGGGGATCAAGATACAATGAGCAGTTCTTC.

This clone was observed a single time. The chain recombines TRBV5-6 with TRBJ1-6, with D unresolved. Trimming took 0 bases from V and 9 from J, leaving 13 bases between them. The CDR3 has 15 amino acids. CDR1 is SGHDT and CDR2 is YYEEEE in the germline V gene. The CDR3 reads CASSLEGLGTSPLHF. The DNA of the CDR3 is TGTGCCAGCAGCTTGGAAGGACTCGGTACTTCACCCCTCCACTTT.